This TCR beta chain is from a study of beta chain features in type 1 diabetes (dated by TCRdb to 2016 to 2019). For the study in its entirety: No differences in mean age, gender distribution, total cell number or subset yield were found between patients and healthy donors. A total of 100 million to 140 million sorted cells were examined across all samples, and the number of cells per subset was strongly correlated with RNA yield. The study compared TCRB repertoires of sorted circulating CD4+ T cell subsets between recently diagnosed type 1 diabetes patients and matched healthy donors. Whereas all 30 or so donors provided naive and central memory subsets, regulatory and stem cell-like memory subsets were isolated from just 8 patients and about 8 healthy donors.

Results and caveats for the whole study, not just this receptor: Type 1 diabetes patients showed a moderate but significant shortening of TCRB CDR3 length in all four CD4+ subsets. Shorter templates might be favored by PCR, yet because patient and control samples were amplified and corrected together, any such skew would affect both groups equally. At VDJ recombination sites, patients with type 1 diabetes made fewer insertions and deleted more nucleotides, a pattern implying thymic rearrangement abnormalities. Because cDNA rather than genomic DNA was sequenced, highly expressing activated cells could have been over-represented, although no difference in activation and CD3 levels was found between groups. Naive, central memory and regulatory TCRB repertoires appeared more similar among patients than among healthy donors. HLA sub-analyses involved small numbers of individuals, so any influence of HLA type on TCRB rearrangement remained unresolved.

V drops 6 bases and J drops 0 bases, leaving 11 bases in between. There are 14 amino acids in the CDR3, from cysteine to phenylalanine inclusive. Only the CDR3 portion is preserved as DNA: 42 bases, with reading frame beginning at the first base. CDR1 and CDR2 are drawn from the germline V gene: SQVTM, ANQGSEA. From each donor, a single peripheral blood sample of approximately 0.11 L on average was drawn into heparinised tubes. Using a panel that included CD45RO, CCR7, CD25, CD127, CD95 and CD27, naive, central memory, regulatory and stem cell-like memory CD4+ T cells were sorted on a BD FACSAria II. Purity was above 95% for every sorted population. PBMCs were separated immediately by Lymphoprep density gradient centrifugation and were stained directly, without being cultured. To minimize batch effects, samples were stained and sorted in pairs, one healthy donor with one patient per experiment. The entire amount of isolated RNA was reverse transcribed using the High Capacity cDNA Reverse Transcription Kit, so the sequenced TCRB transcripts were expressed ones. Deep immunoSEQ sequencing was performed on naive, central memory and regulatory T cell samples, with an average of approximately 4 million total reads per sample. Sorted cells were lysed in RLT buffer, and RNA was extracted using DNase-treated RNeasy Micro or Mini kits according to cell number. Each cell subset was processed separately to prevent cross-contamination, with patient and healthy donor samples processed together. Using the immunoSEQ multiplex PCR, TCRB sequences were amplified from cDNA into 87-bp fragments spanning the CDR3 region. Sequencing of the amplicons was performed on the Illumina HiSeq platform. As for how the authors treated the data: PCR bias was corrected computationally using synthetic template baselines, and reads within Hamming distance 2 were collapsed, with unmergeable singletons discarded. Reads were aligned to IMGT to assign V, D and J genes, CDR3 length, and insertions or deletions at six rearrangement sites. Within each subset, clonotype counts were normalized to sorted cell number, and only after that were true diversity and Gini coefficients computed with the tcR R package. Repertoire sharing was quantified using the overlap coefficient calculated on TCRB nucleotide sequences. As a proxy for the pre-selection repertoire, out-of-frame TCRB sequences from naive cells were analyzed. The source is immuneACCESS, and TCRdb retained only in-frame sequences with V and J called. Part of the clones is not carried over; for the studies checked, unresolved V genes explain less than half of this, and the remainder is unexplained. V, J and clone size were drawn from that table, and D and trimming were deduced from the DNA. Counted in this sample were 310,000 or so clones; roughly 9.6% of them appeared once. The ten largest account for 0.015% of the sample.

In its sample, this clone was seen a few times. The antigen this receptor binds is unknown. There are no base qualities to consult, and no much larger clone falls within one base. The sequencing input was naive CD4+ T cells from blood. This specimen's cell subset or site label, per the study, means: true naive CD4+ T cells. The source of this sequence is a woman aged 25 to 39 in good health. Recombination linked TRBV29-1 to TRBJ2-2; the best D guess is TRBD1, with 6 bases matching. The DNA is TGCAGCGTAATATACAGGGCGAACACCGGGGAGCTGTTTTTT. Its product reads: CSVIYRANTGELFF.